These 17 T cell receptor beta chains were sequenced from one sample in a study of vaccination effects on CD4 cells after COVID-19. The method was immunoSEQ multiplex PCR; TCRdb's version includes in-frame clones alone and lacks a portion of them. The data contain over 80,000 clones, roughly 73% of them seen just once; the ten biggest clones take up more than 0.85%. No antigen is known for these receptors. Within the ViraFEST assay, antigen-specific CD4+ T cells underwent expansion with viral peptide pools prior to sequencing. The authors isolated CD4+ T cells after roughly 10 days of culture. The vaccine given was either BNT162b2 or mRNA-1273, in two doses. Source: CD4+ T cells from PBMCs cultured with HCoV-OC43 spike peptides, taken after COVID-19 vaccination. Described subset: HCoV-OC43 spike overlapping peptide pool stimulation. The receptor source for this set is a human donor who received a COVID-19 vaccine.

The V call is TRBV6-5, the J call TRBJ1-1; maybe TRBD1 (5 bases). V was trimmed by 1 base and J by 4 bases, leaving 7 bases between them. This CDR3 comprises 13 residues. In germline, CDR1 is MNHEY, CDR2 SVGAGI. The CDR3 protein is CASSYFQGTEAFF. In nucleotides, the CDR3 is TGTGCCAGCAGTTACTTTCAGGGCACTGAAGCTTTCTTT.

CDR3 sequence: CASSLYTAVLYYGYTF. For the CDR3, the DNA is TGTGCCAGCAGCTTATACACGGCCGTTCTATACTATGGCTACACCTTC. The gene calls are TRBV7-2 and TRBJ1-2; D uncertain. The V gene's germline CDR1 is SGHTA and CDR2 FQGNSA. Trimming pared 2 bases from V and 3 bases from J, leaving 16 bases between. The CDR3 consists of 16 residues.

The chain employs TRBV6-5 and TRBJ1-1; a possible D gene is TRBD1 (6 bases). Germline assignment: CDR1 MNHEY and CDR2 SVGAGI. The CDR3 has 14 amino acids. Trimming took off 4 bases at V and 2 bases at J, with 11 bases between the two ends. CDR3 nucleotides: TGTGCCAGCAGTTCCCCAGGGGCAAACACTGAAGCTTTCTTT. Translation gives CASSSPGANTEAFF.

The chain recombines TRBV5-1 with TRBJ1-4; 8 bases fit TRBD1. The CDR3 is 14 amino acids. J gave up 9 bases and V 0 bases, and 4 bases lay outside the gene matches. CDR1 is SGHRS, CDR2 YFSETQ, per germline. The CDR3 sequence is CASSLDQGAKKLFF. Here the CDR3 DNA reads TGCGCCAGCAGCTTGGACCAGGGGGCGAAAAAACTGTTTTTT.

This rearrangement joins TRBV5-6 to TRBJ1-4; tentative D call: TRBD1 (5 bases). The germline CDR1 and CDR2 sequences are SGHDT and YYEEEE. There are 14 residues in the CDR3. V lost 0 bases and J 5 bases, leaving 8 bases between the germline ends. CDR3 sequence: CASSLGSGNEKLFF. The CDR3 DNA reads TGTGCCAGCAGCTTGGGGTCAGGGAATGAAAAACTGTTTTTT.

The chain joins TRBV5-1 to TRBJ1-3; TRBD1 is a possible D gene (5 bases). Germline lookup yields CDR1 SGHRS and CDR2 YFSETQ. The V end was cut by 0 bases, the J end by 2 bases, with 18 bases between. This CDR3 spans 18 amino acids. Here the CDR3 reads CASSLGFGGSDAGNTIYF. CDR3 in DNA: TGCGCCAGCAGCTTGGGGTTTGGGGGAAGCGACGCTGGAAACACCATATATTTT.

The rearrangement uses TRBV5-6 and TRBJ1-6; the D is unclear. Trimming shortened V by 2 bases and J by 7 bases, and 7 bases separated the two germline ends. The CDR3 spans 13 residues. Germline loops: CDR1 SGHDT, CDR2 YYEEEE. The CDR3 coding sequence is TGTGCCAGCAGCTTTACAGTCAATTCACCCCTCCACTTT. This encodes CASSFTVNSPLHF.

CDR3 in amino acids: CASSGGFEQYV. In nucleotides, the CDR3 is TGTGCCAGCAGTGGGGGATTCGAGCAGTACGTC. The V and J genes are TRBV12-3 or TRBV12-4 and TRBJ2-7, with D perhaps given as TRBD1 or TRBD2 (5 bases each). CDR3 length: 11 residues. Deletions cut 5 bases from V and 6 bases from J, with 8 bases between.

The chain carries TRBV5-1 and TRBJ2-2; TRBD2 aligns across 12 bases. Losses at the gene ends were 2 bases for V and 6 bases for J; bases not matched to a gene: 2. The CDR3 is made up of 15 amino acids. From germline, CDR1 is SGHRS and CDR2 YFSETQ. CDR3 in DNA: TGCGCCAGCAGCTTACTAGCGGGGGGACCCGGGGAGCTGTTTTTT. Its protein product is CASSLLAGGPGELFF.

The genes are TRBV7-2 and TRBJ1-3; D gene unclear. The CDR3 is made up of 16 amino acids. V was trimmed by 2 bases and J by 0 bases, leaving 11 bases between them. CDR1 is SGHTA and CDR2 is FQGNSA in the germline V gene. The CDR3 protein is CASSLTVPNSGNTIYF. The CDR3 DNA reads as TGTGCCAGCAGCTTAACCGTGCCAAACTCTGGAAACACCATATATTTT.

The V gene is TRBV14, the J gene TRBJ2-5, with D possibly being TRBD1 (5 bases). Trimming cost V 2 bases and J 5 bases, with 6 bases left between them. The germline gives CDR1 SGHDN, CDR2 FVKESK. This CDR3 has 12 residues. The CDR3 here is CASSQNRETQYF. In DNA, the CDR3 is TGTGCCAGCAGCCAAAACAGGGAGACCCAGTACTTC.

In this sample, this clone turned up a few times. V is TRBV7-3 and J is TRBJ2-3; the D gene is possibly TRBD1 (6 bases). The germline CDR1 and CDR2 sequences are SGHTA and FQGTGA. Trimming stripped 5 bases from V and 0 bases from J, with 9 bases between. The CDR3 extends over 14 amino acids. The chain's CDR3 is CASSQGSSTDTQYF. CDR3 coding DNA: TGTGCCAGCAGCCAGGGGAGCAGCACAGATACGCAGTATTTT.

This clone was detected only a few times. The chain combines TRBV18 with TRBJ2-1, with D possibly being TRBD1 (5 bases). The CDR3 length is 13 residues. Germline V gene data show CDR1 as KGHSH and CDR2 as LQKENI. V was cut by 1 base and J by 6 bases, with 7 bases left in between. Here the CDR3 reads CASSPRQLNEQFF. In DNA form, the CDR3 reads TGTGCCAGCTCACCACGACAGCTCAATGAGCAGTTCTTC.

This chain joins TRBV30 and TRBJ2-1, with D unresolved. Germline loops: CDR1 GTSNPN, CDR2 SVGIG (reference sequence). V dropped 0 bases and J dropped 8 bases, with 11 bases sitting between them. The CDR3 totals 13 residues. CDR3 bases: TGTGCCTGGAGTGTTATTAGTACCTATGAGCAGTTCTTC. It encodes CAWSVISTYEQFF.

The J gene is TRBJ2-1, the V gene TRBV7-2; 9 bases fit TRBD1. Germline CDR1 and CDR2: SGHTA and FQGNSA. V dropped 5 bases and J dropped 8; count of bases not matched to a gene: 4. The CDR3 covers 13 residues. The CDR3 loop is CASSLRDRDEQFF. As DNA, the CDR3 is TGTGCCAGCAGCCTCCGGGACAGGGATGAGCAGTTCTTC.

The gene calls are TRBV4-3 and TRBJ1-1; 7 bases fit TRBD1. The germline V gene has CDR1 LGHNA and CDR2 YSLEER. The CDR3 runs 15 residues. Unmatched junction bases numbered 8, after V lost 3 bases and J lost 4 bases. CDR3 amino acids: CASSQDPRGGTEAFF. CDR3 nucleotide sequence: TGCGCCAGCAGCCAGGACCCCAGGGGGGGCACTGAAGCTTTCTTT.

The chain employs TRBV3-1 (or the pseudogene TRBV3-2) and TRBJ2-2; D call uncertain. Per the germline V gene, CDR1 is LGHDT and CDR2 is YNNKEL (reference sequence). The CDR3 consists of 16 residues. Trimming stripped 0 bases from V and 1 base from J, with 9 bases between. CDR3 sequence (DNA): TGTGCCAGCAGCCAAGATACGGTACGGAACACCGGGGAGCTGTTTTTT. Translation gives CASSQDTVRNTGELFF.